Detailed here is one T cell receptor (beta chain). Its antigen remains unidentified. These data are taken from a study of T cell responses to AZD1222 COVID-19 vaccine. Study-level information: Second-dose intervals of approximately 4 or approximately 12 weeks were pooled.

TCRdb's copy holds only in-frame clones and misses some; the assay was immunoSEQ multiplex PCR. The sample includes around 69,000 clones, about 88% of them seen just once. Study-wide findings and caveats: Increases in Spike-specific TCR breadth and depth were seen after two AZD1222 doses. Reports indicate that nearly half of spike-specific TCRs are directed at unmutated variant regions. It should be noted that donors were predominantly white British and more often female, and clonal diversity was possibly underestimated.

The sequence was collected from an adult in good health. Sequencing used peripheral blood, obtained on day 0 of AZD1222 vaccination.

DNA of the CDR3: TGTGCCAGTAGTGTTGCCAGGGGAGGGGAGACCCAGTACTTC. Translating it yields CASSVARGGETQYF. J is TRBJ2-5 and V is TRBV19; possible D gene TRBD2, 7 bases. With 5 bases removed from V and 5 bases from J, the gap between germline ends came to 15 bases. Germline V gene sequence: CDR1 LNHDA, CDR2 SQIVND (reference sequence). The CDR3 totals 14 residues.